The entry that follows covers one TCR beta chain sequence. Its antigen is not known. The sample comes from a study of T cells in narcolepsy. Background on the study: Healthy controls were enrolled alongside patients with narcolepsy type 1 or type 2. Study outcomes and limitations: Reportedly, autoreactive clonotypes were serially detected in patients' blood but not controls'. No autoreactive T cell clone sequences appeared in some memory CD4+ repertoires. Autoreactive HCRT-specific and TRIB2-specific clonotypes were marked in same-patient CSF-versus-blood CD4+ comparisons.

TCRdb's table, derived via immunoSEQ multiplex PCR, lists solely in-frame clones and lacks some. The data hold under 30,000 clones, with around four fifths observed a single time. The germline V gene encodes CDR1 SGHRS and CDR2 YFSETQ. There are 13 residues in the CDR3. Trimming removed 4 bases from V and 4 bases from J; junction bases left unmatched: 3. What was sequenced was CD45RA- memory CD4+ T cells from PBMCs. The V and J genes are TRBV5-1 and TRBJ1-1; 8 bases match TRBD1. This TCR came from a human donor with narcolepsy. CDR3 in amino acids: CASSHGQGTEAFF. The CDR3 DNA reads as TGCGCCAGCAGCCATGGACAGGGCACTGAAGCTTTCTTT.